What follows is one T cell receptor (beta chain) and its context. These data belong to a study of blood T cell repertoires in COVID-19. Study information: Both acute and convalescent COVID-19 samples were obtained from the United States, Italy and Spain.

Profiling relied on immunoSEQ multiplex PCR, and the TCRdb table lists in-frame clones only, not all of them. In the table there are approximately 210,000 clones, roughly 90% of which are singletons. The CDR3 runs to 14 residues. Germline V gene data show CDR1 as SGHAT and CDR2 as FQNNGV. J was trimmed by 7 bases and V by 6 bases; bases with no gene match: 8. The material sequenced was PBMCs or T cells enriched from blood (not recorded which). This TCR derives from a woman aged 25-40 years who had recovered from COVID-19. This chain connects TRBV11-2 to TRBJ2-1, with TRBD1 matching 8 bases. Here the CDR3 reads CASSYTGGTNEQFF. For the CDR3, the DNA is TGTGCCAGCAGTTACACAGGGGGAACGAATGAGCAGTTCTTC.